A selection of T cell receptor beta chains follows, all from one sample in a study of shared clonotypes between healthy human individuals. The method was immunoSEQ multiplex PCR; TCRdb's version includes in-frame clones alone and lacks a portion of them. The sample contains hundreds of thousands of clones, roughly 96% of which appear only once. The sample comprised naive CD8+ T cells sorted from blood. All receptors derive from a woman under 40 in good health. Both conserved end residues are part of each CDR3. The D gene is left open where the match is weak. Clone sizes are given selectively: once, few, many, or a class where the clone is expanded.

clone size: NA; J gene: TRBJ2-7; D gene: NA; V gene: TRBV28; CDR3 DNA: TGTGCCAGCAGTCTCAGGGGACCCACCTACGAGCAGTACTTC; CDR3 protein: CASSLRGPTYEQYF
clone size: NA; J gene: TRBJ2-7; D gene: TRBD2; V gene: TRBV4-1; CDR3 DNA: TGCGCCAGCAGCCACTCTCCGACCCGGACTAGGTACTACGAGCAGTACTTC; CDR3 protein: CASSHSPTRTRYYEQYF
clone size: NA; J gene: TRBJ2-3; D gene: TRBD1; V gene: TRBV5-6; CDR3 DNA: TGTGCCAGCAGCCCTGGACAGGGCACAGATACGCAGTATTTT; CDR3 protein: CASSPGQGTDTQYF
clone size: NA; J gene: TRBJ1-1; D gene: NA; V gene: TRBV13; CDR3 DNA: TGTGCCAGCAGTCCGAACACTGAAGCTTTCTTT; CDR3 protein: CASSPNTEAFF
clone size: NA; J gene: TRBJ2-7; D gene: NA; V gene: TRBV5-1; CDR3 DNA: TGCGCCAGCAGCTTGGCCCCGGAGGGAAGCGAGCAGTACTTC; CDR3 protein: CASSLAPEGSEQYF
clone size: once; J gene: TRBJ1-2; D gene: TRBD1; V gene: TRBV19; CDR3 DNA: TGTGCCAGTAGTACCGGGACAGGGGGCTTTATCTATGGCTACACCTTC; CDR3 protein: CASSTGTGGFIYGYTF
clone size: NA; J gene: TRBJ2-1; D gene: TRBD2; V gene: TRBV7-9; CDR3 DNA: TGTGCCAGCAGCCCAGATGGGACTAACTTCGATGAGCAGTTCTTC; CDR3 protein: CASSPDGTNFDEQFF
clone size: NA; J gene: TRBJ2-7; D gene: TRBD2; V gene: TRBV27; CDR3 DNA: TGTGCCAGCAGAACGACTAGCGAGCAATCGTACGAGCAGTACTTC; CDR3 protein: CASRTTSEQSYEQYF
clone size: NA; J gene: TRBJ2-2; D gene: TRBD2; V gene: TRBV28; CDR3 DNA: TGTGCCAGCAGTTTGGGCCAGCTAGCGGGAGGCACCGGGGAGCTGTTTTTT; CDR3 protein: CASSLGQLAGGTGELFF
clone size: NA; J gene: TRBJ2-4; D gene: NA; V gene: TRBV30; CDR3 DNA: TGTGCCTTCCTCCGAGAAGGGGCTCTAGCCAAAAACATTCAGTACTTC; CDR3 protein: CAFLREGALAKNIQYF
clone size: NA; J gene: TRBJ2-5; D gene: NA; V gene: TRBV7-9; CDR3 DNA: TGTGCCAGCAGCCGAATTACTAGGAGAGGAGAGACCCAGTACTTC; CDR3 protein: CASSRITRRGETQYF
clone size: NA; J gene: TRBJ1-1; D gene: NA; V gene: TRBV2; CDR3 DNA: TGTGCCAGCAGTGCGGTTGAAGCTTTCTTT; CDR3 protein: CASSAVEAFF
clone size: NA; J gene: TRBJ2-2; D gene: TRBD2; V gene: TRBV28; CDR3 DNA: TGTGCCAGCAGCACAAACTCGGGACTAGCGGGAGATAATACCGGGGAGCTGTTTTTT; CDR3 protein: CASSTNSGLAGDNTGELFF
clone size: NA; J gene: TRBJ2-5; D gene: NA; V gene: TRBV7-9; CDR3 DNA: TGTGCCAGCAGCCCTACGTGGGCCGGGCGGAAGGGGGAGACCCAGTACTTC; CDR3 protein: CASSPTWAGRKGETQYF
clone size: NA; J gene: TRBJ2-1; D gene: TRBD2; V gene: TRBV28; CDR3 DNA: TGTGCCAGCAGTTTCCTAGCGGGAGGCTCTAAGATAAATGAGCAGTTCTTC; CDR3 protein: CASSFLAGGSKINEQFF
clone size: NA; J gene: TRBJ1-2; D gene: NA; V gene: TRBV28; CDR3 DNA: TGTGCCAGCAGTGCCTCAGACTCCTATGGCTACACCTTC; CDR3 protein: CASSASDSYGYTF
clone size: NA; J gene: TRBJ1-5; D gene: NA; V gene: TRBV25-1; CDR3 DNA: TGTGCCAGCAGTGAATTTAACATTCGTAATCAGCCCCAGCATTTT; CDR3 protein: CASSEFNIRNQPQHF
clone size: NA; J gene: TRBJ2-3; D gene: NA; V gene: TRBV27; CDR3 DNA: TGTGCCAGCAGTTTATCCGACACAGATACGCAGTATTTT; CDR3 protein: CASSLSDTDTQYF
clone size: NA; J gene: TRBJ2-7; D gene: NA; V gene: TRBV7-8; CDR3 DNA: TGTGCCAGCAGCCCTCCGGACTCTTCCTACGAGCAGTACTTC; CDR3 protein: CASSPPDSSYEQYF
clone size: NA; J gene: TRBJ2-2; D gene: TRBD2; V gene: TRBV2; CDR3 DNA: TGTGCCAGCAGTGAGGCGGGAGCGAGCACCGGGGAGCTGTTTTTT; CDR3 protein: CASSEAGASTGELFF
clone size: NA; J gene: TRBJ1-1; D gene: NA; V gene: TRBV6-5; CDR3 DNA: TGTGCCAGCAGTTACTCGAGCGGCTCAGAAGCTTTCTTT; CDR3 protein: CASSYSSGSEAFF
clone size: once; J gene: TRBJ2-7; D gene: NA; V gene: TRBV6-6; CDR3 DNA: TGTGCCAGCAGTTACTCCAAGGGATTCTACGAGCAGTACTTC; CDR3 protein: CASSYSKGFYEQYF
clone size: NA; J gene: TRBJ2-1; D gene: NA; V gene: TRBV5-1; CDR3 DNA: TGCGCCAGCAGCTTCCTAGCCGGGTCCGTCGATGAGCAGTTCTTC; CDR3 protein: CASSFLAGSVDEQFF
clone size: NA; J gene: TRBJ2-7; D gene: NA; V gene: TRBV7-2; CDR3 DNA: TGTGCCAGCAGCTTAGAGGACTCCTACGAGCAGTACTTC; CDR3 protein: CASSLEDSYEQYF
clone size: NA; J gene: TRBJ1-4; D gene: NA; V gene: TRBV5-6; CDR3 DNA: TGTGCCAGCAGTCCGGGTGTTATGAATGAAAAACTGTTTTTT; CDR3 protein: CASSPGVMNEKLFF
clone size: NA; J gene: TRBJ1-4; D gene: NA; V gene: TRBV7-9; CDR3 DNA: TGTGCCAGCAGCTTAGACGGAGGGATTGAAAAACTGTTTTTT; CDR3 protein: CASSLDGGIEKLFF
clone size: NA; J gene: TRBJ2-7; D gene: NA; V gene: TRBV4-1; CDR3 DNA: TGCGCCAGCAGCCCCCGTGTGGCAAGCGAGCAGTACTTC; CDR3 protein: CASSPRVASEQYF
clone size: NA; J gene: TRBJ2-3; D gene: TRBD2; V gene: TRBV5-4; CDR3 DNA: TGTGCCAGCAGCTCACCGGGACTAGCGGGAGCAGATACGCAGTATTTT; CDR3 protein: CASSSPGLAGADTQYF